This is a list of T cell receptor beta chains from one sample in a study of CD8+CD57+ T cells in acquired aplastic anemia. Using its own MiXCR run on the reads, TCRdb lists one record per CDR3 protein. This table has approximately 300,000 distinct CDR3 sequences, roughly 53% appearing once. The sample consisted of sorted CD4+, CD8+, or CD8+CD57+ T cells (not recorded which) from PBMCs. The receptors originated from a human donor with aplastic anemia. Both conserved end residues are part of each CDR3. Fields, in order: clone size, V gene, J gene, D gene, CDR3 protein, CDR3 DNA. D genes are given only for firm matches. Rows may omit the clone size; those that give it use once, few, many or a size class.

abundance: NA
v_gene: TRBV5-1
j_gene: TRBJ1-6
d_gene: NA
CDR3aa: CASSLGASYKSPLHF
CDR3nt: TGCGCCAGCAGCCTCGGAGCGTCCTATAAGTCACCCCTCCACTTC

abundance: NA
v_gene: TRBV7-9
j_gene: TRBJ2-7
d_gene: TRBD1
CDR3aa: CASSSAQSGDRFEQYF
CDR3nt: TGTGCCAGCAGCTCCGCTCAGTCCGGGGACAGGTTTGAGCAGTACTTC

abundance: many
v_gene: TRBV2
j_gene: TRBJ1-2
d_gene: NA
CDR3aa: CASSERQGIGGYTF
CDR3nt: TGTGCCAGCAGTGAACGTCAGGGAATCGGTGGCTACACCTTC

abundance: NA
v_gene: TRBV29-1
j_gene: TRBJ2-7
d_gene: NA
CDR3aa: CSVVSANEQYF
CDR3nt: TGCAGCGTTGTGTCGGCGAACGAGCAGTACTTC

abundance: many
v_gene: TRBV6-1
j_gene: TRBJ2-4
d_gene: NA
CDR3aa: CASRTSGEAIQYF
CDR3nt: TGTGCCAGCCGGACCTCAGGGGAGGCCATTCAGTACTTC

abundance: NA
v_gene: TRBV9
j_gene: TRBJ2-5
d_gene: TRBD1
CDR3aa: CASSSGTGWRETQYF
CDR3nt: TGTGCCAGCAGTTCCGGGACAGGTTGGCGAGAGACCCAGTACTTC

abundance: NA
v_gene: TRBV7-9
j_gene: TRBJ1-3
d_gene: NA
CDR3aa: CASSLADTKNTIYF
CDR3nt: TGTGCCAGCAGCTTAGCCGATACGAAGAACACCATATATTTT

abundance: NA
v_gene: TRBV7-9
j_gene: TRBJ1-6
d_gene: NA
CDR3aa: CASSLVRGNNSPLHF
CDR3nt: TGTGCCAGCAGCTTAGTACGGGGGAATAATTCACCCCTCCACTTT

abundance: NA
v_gene: TRBV18
j_gene: TRBJ2-7
d_gene: TRBD2
CDR3aa: CASSPGGATISYEQYF
CDR3nt: TGTGCCAGCTCACCGGGAGGGGCGACTATCAGCTACGAGCAGTACTTC

abundance: few
v_gene: TRBV20-1
j_gene: TRBJ1-1
d_gene: TRBD1
CDR3aa: CSARDPGTGIWTEAFF
CDR3nt: TGCAGTGCTAGGGATCCCGGGACAGGGATATGGACTGAAGCTTTCTTT

abundance: NA
v_gene: TRBV20-1
j_gene: TRBJ2-7
d_gene: TRBD1
CDR3aa: CSAGRTGSSYEQYF
CDR3nt: TGCAGTGCCGGGCGGACAGGGAGCTCCTACGAGCAGTACTTC

abundance: NA
v_gene: TRBV7-2
j_gene: TRBJ1-1
d_gene: TRBD1
CDR3aa: CASSPGTGVLNTEAFF
CDR3nt: TGTGCCAGCAGCCCCGGGACAGGAGTTTTGAACACTGAAGCTTTCTTT

abundance: NA
v_gene: TRBV20-1
j_gene: TRBJ2-1
d_gene: TRBD2
CDR3aa: CSANGRKICNEQFF
CDR3nt: TGCAGTGCTAACGGGAGGAAGATCTGCAATGAGCAGTTCTTC

abundance: NA
v_gene: TRBV2
j_gene: TRBJ2-7
d_gene: TRBD1
CDR3aa: CAIQPRDRRSYEQYF
CDR3nt: TGTGCTATTCAACCCCGGGACAGGAGGTCCTACGAGCAGTACTTC

abundance: NA
v_gene: TRBV19
j_gene: TRBJ2-5
d_gene: TRBD2
CDR3aa: CASSRSGGETQYF
CDR3nt: TGTGCCAGTAGTCGTAGCGGGGGAGAGACCCAGTACTTC

abundance: once
v_gene: TRBV19
j_gene: TRBJ2-1
d_gene: TRBD2
CDR3aa: CASRELAGGPGEQFF
CDR3nt: TGTGCCAGTAGGGAACTAGCGGGAGGGCCGGGTGAGCAGTTCTTC

abundance: few
v_gene: TRBV20-1
j_gene: TRBJ2-7
d_gene: NA
CDR3aa: CSATRGGGDEQYF
CDR3nt: TGCAGTGCCACTCGGGGAGGTGGCGACGAGCAGTACTTC

abundance: NA
v_gene: TRBV20-1
j_gene: TRBJ2-3
d_gene: NA
CDR3aa: CSARVGAGSTDTQYF
CDR3nt: TGCAGTGCGCGAGTTGGGGCAGGTAGCACAGATACGCAGTATTTT

abundance: NA
v_gene: TRBV25-1
j_gene: TRBJ1-4
d_gene: TRBD1
CDR3aa: CASSDKARGQGGKLFF
CDR3nt: TGTGCCAGCAGTGATAAAGCCAGGGGGCAAGGGGGAAAACTGTTTTTT

abundance: NA
v_gene: TRBV15
j_gene: TRBJ2-7
d_gene: TRBD1
CDR3aa: CATSRQGSYEQYF
CDR3nt: TGTGCCACCAGTCGACAGGGTTCCTACGAGCAGTACTTC

abundance: few
v_gene: TRBV5-1
j_gene: TRBJ1-6
d_gene: TRBD1
CDR3aa: CASSFDRDSTILHF
CDR3nt: TGCGCCAGCAGCTTCGACAGGGACAGTACAATCCTCCACTTT

abundance: few
v_gene: TRBV20-1
j_gene: TRBJ1-6
d_gene: TRBD1
CDR3aa: CSASYATGGGNSPLHF
CDR3nt: TGCAGTGCTAGCTACGCAACAGGGGGCGGTAATTCACCCCTCCACTTT

abundance: NA
v_gene: TRBV19
j_gene: TRBJ2-3
d_gene: TRBD2
CDR3aa: CATGTSGGLLTDTQYF
CDR3nt: TGTGCCACCGGGACTAGCGGGGGCCTACTCACAGATACGCAGTATTTT

abundance: few
v_gene: TRBV2
j_gene: TRBJ2-5
d_gene: NA
CDR3aa: CASGRATQETQYF
CDR3nt: TGTGCCAGCGGTCGGGCGACCCAAGAGACCCAGTACTTC

abundance: many
v_gene: TRBV3-1
j_gene: TRBJ1-2
d_gene: NA
CDR3aa: CASSNGLAGMEGYTF
CDR3nt: TGTGCCAGCAGCAATGGACTTGCAGGGATGGAGGGCTACACCTTC

abundance: many
v_gene: TRBV3-1
j_gene: TRBJ2-1
d_gene: TRBD2
CDR3aa: CACGSSYNEQFF
CDR3nt: TGTGCCTGCGGGAGCTCCTACAATGAGCAGTTCTTC

abundance: NA
v_gene: TRBV7-2
j_gene: TRBJ2-3
d_gene: NA
CDR3aa: CASSAGVGRASTDTQYF
CDR3nt: TGTGCCAGCAGCGCCGGCGTGGGCCGAGCTAGCACAGATACGCAGTATTTT

abundance: NA
v_gene: TRBV12-3/TRBV12-4
j_gene: TRBJ2-5
d_gene: TRBD2
CDR3aa: CASSLETSVSETQYF
CDR3nt: TGTGCCAGCAGTTTAGAGACTAGCGTTAGCGAGACCCAGTACTTC

abundance: NA
v_gene: TRBV18
j_gene: TRBJ2-7
d_gene: TRBD1
CDR3aa: CASSPLQGQYEQYF
CDR3nt: TGTGCCAGCTCACCATTACAGGGGCAGTACGAGCAGTACTTC

abundance: few
v_gene: TRBV24-1
j_gene: TRBJ2-2
d_gene: TRBD1
CDR3aa: CATSDPRQGATGELFF
CDR3nt: TGTGCCACCAGTGATCCACGACAGGGTGCGACCGGGGAGCTGTTTTTT

abundance: NA
v_gene: TRBV7-2
j_gene: TRBJ2-1
d_gene: TRBD2
CDR3aa: CASSLLGYGSGRDHNEQFF
CDR3nt: TGTGCCAGCAGCTTACTGGGGTACGGTAGCGGGAGAGACCACAATGAGCAGTTCTTC

abundance: once
v_gene: TRBV6-5
j_gene: TRBJ1-1
d_gene: NA
CDR3aa: CASSWTAATEAFF
CDR3nt: TGTGCCAGCAGTTGGACGGCTGCCACTGAAGCTTTCTTT

abundance: NA
v_gene: TRBV12-3/TRBV12-4
j_gene: TRBJ2-7
d_gene: NA
CDR3aa: CASSHVSSDYSSYEQYF
CDR3nt: TGTGCCAGCAGTCATGTGAGTAGCGATTACAGCTCCTACGAGCAGTACTTC

abundance: many
v_gene: TRBV2
j_gene: TRBJ2-5
d_gene: TRBD2
CDR3aa: CASSEPWTSGGQETQYF
CDR3nt: TGTGCCAGCAGTGAACCTTGGACTAGCGGCGGACAAGAGACCCAGTACTTC

abundance: many
v_gene: TRBV4-2
j_gene: TRBJ2-1
d_gene: NA
CDR3aa: CASSQDIASEQFF
CDR3nt: TGTGCCAGCAGCCAAGATATCGCGAGTGAGCAGTTCTTC